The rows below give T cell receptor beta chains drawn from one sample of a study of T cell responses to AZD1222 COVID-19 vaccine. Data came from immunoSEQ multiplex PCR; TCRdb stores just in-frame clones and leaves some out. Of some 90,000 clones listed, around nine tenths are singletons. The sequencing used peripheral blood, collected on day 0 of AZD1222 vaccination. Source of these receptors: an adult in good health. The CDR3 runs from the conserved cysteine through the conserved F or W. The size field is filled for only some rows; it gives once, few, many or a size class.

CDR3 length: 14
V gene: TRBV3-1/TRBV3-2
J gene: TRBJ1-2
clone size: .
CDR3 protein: CASSQDNRGYGYTF

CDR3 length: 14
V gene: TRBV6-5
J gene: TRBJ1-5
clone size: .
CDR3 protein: CASSPDRGNQPQHF

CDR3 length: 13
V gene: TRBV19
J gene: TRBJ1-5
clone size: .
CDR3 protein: CASRPRGNQPQHF

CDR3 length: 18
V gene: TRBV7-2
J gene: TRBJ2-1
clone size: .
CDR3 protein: CASSATRGEGPGGNEQFF

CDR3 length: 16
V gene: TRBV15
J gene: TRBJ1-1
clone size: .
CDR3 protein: CATSRDLQLPNTEAFF

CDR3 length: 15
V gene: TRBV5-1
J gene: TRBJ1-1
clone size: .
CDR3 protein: CASSPDPTGLTEAFF

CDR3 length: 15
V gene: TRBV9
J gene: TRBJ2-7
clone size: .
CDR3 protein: CASSAGLASSYEQYF

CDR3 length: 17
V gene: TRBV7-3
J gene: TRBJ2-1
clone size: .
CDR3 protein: CASSKSPLGSPGDEQFF

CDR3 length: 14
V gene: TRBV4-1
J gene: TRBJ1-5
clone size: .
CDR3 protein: CASNPGWNNQPQHF

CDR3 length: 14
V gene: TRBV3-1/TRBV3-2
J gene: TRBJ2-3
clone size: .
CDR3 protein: CASSQTPSTDTQYF

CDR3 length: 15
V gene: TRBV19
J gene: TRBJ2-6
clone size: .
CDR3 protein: CASVSGTSGANVLTF

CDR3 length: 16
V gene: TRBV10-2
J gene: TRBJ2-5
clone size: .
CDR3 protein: CASAVAGGRSPETQYF

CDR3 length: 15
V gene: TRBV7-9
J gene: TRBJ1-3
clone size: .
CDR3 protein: CASTRDSYSGNTIYF

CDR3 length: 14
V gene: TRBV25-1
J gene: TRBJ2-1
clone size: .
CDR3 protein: CASSGTGQAHEQFF

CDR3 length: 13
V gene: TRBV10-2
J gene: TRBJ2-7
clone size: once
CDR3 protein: CASSEQLAGEQYF

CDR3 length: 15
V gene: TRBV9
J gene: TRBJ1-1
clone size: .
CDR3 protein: CASSVTGTPNTEAFF